This record concerns one T cell receptor beta chain sequence. These data are taken from a study of CD8 T cells in Susac syndrome. This CDR3 region has 16 residues. CDR1 KGHSH and CDR2 LQKENI come from the germline V gene. V shed 5 bases and J 0 bases; nucleotides not matched to a gene: 6. A quantity of roughly 0.5 to 1 ug RNA underwent reverse transcription using random hexamers. TCRdb fed the immunoSEQ multiplex PCR reads into MiXCR, producing one record per CDR3 protein. In the table there are about 300,000 distinct CDR3 sequences, about 91% of which are singletons. High-throughput TCR beta sequencing covered peripheral CD8+ and CD4+ T cells.

Sequencing input: CD4+ T cells from PBMCs. V gene TRBV18 combines with J gene TRBJ2-1, with 8 bases matching TRBD1. The receptor comes from a human donor with multiple sclerosis. The CDR3 loop reads CASSGQGLGSYNEQFF. CDR3 in DNA: TGTGCCAGCTCAGGACAGGGATTAGGCTCCTACAATGAGCAGTTCTTC.